Reported below is one T cell receptor (beta chain). The sample belongs to a study of blood T cell repertoires in COVID-19. The overall study: Italy, Spain and the United States were the sources of the convalescent and acute COVID-19 samples. T cells, B-cell-depleted T cells, or PBMCs supplied cDNA or gDNA.

Per germline, CDR1 DFQATT and CDR2 SNEGSKA (reference sequence). The CDR3 totals 11 residues. Trimming removed 6 bases at V and 3 bases at J, with 8 bases between. The authors' processing: Amplifying reference gene primers gave estimates of nucleated cell counts. Clones were sequenced by immunoSEQ multiplex PCR, and TCRdb holds only the in-frame ones, with some missing. That table furnishes V, J and clone size, whereas the DNA furnished D and trimming. The sample includes about 170,000 clones, 70% to 85% of them seen just once. The V and J genes are TRBV20-1 and TRBJ1-1; no clear D gene. Input material: peripheral blood. This TCR derives from a man in his sixties who had recovered from COVID-19. DNA for the CDR3: TGCAGTGCCTACGTACACACTGAAGCTTTCTTT. It translates to CSAYVHTEAFF.